This TCR beta chain was captured by sequencing in a study of T-cell memory formation after mild COVID-19. Study summary: TCR clusters were mostly confined to one donor each. The study, taken as a whole, reports: Mainly in CM and EM were contracting CD4+ clones; CD8+ were in EMRA. The finding that pre-infection memory included some responding clones suggested that cross-reactive memory joined.

TCRdb re-called the 5' RACE reads with MiXCR, one entry per CDR3 protein. Among 400,000 to 550,000 distinct CDR3 sequences listed, 20% to 30% were seen once. As regards this clonotype: Antigen unknown.

What was sequenced was PBMCs or a T cell subset sorted from them (not recorded which). This TCR was sampled from an adult woman who had mild COVID-19 (a few samples of this study predate the infection). Cell type and time point are not known.

The CDR3 region is CSVSQGFAEAFF. CDR3 coding DNA: TGCAGCGTTTCACAGGGATTTGCTGAAGCTTTCTTT. This sequence joins TRBV29-1 and TRBJ1-1, with D possibly being TRBD1 (6 bases). The length of the CDR3 is 12 residues. CDR1 and CDR2 (germline): SQVTM, ANQGSEA. V lost 5 bases and J lost 6, with 13 bases in between. The full variable domain, with the rest looked up from reference TRBV29-1 and TRBJ1-1, is SAVISQKPSRDICQRGTSLTIQCQVDSQVTMMFWYRQQPGQSLTLIATANQGSEATYESGFVIDKFPISRPNLTFSTLTVSNMSPEDSSIYLCSVSQGFAEAFFGQGTRLTVV.